This T cell receptor (beta chain) was sequenced for a study of cytomegalovirus exposure and HLA in healthy donors. Whole-study results and caveats: Using a false discovery rate of 0.05, a later analysis showed that about 16,000 TCR beta sequences were associated with HLA alleles. While the bulk of TCR sequences proved rare, some public TCRs turned up in many donors.

The PCR used 60 Vbeta and 13 Jbeta primers. Only in-frame clones appear in the TCRdb table, and some are missing; sequencing was by immunoSEQ multiplex PCR. There are about 200,000 clones in the sample; 73% occur only once, and over 1.5% lies in the top ten. Worth noting for this clone: The antigen remains unidentified.

The sample comprised PBMCs. This sequence was found in a woman aged 25 to 45 in good health and CMV-seronegative.

The CDR3 region has the DNA TGTGCCAGCAGTTACAACGGCGGGTCCTACAATGAGCAGTTCTTC. Its translation: CASSYNGGSYNEQFF. The V call is TRBV6-5, the J call TRBJ2-1, with D possibly matching TRBD2 (5 bases). V gave up 2 bases and J gave up 1 base, with 9 bases separating them. Germline V gene data show CDR1 as MNHEY and CDR2 as SVGAGI. The CDR3 consists of 15 residues.